A single sample is the source of the 4 T cell receptor beta chains below, sequenced in a study of T cell changes during pregnancy in multiple sclerosis. Libraries were prepared by immunoSEQ multiplex PCR; TCRdb keeps only in-frame clonotypes and omits some of them. The table records 35,000 to 50,000 clones, approximately 90% of them present only once. Material for sequencing was PBMCs (not recorded whether the cells were cultured). The receptors originated from a female donor with multiple sclerosis, enrolled in a pregnancy study.

On this clone itself: The junction differs from germline at one of its ends, possibly a read error. The V and J genes are TRBV4-1 and TRBJ1-3; D call uncertain. Germline lookup yields CDR1 MGHRA and CDR2 YSYEKL. This CDR3 region has 15 residues. The CDR3 DNA follows: TGCGCCAACAGCCCTACGGGGAGCTCTGGAAACACCATATATTTT. It specifies CANSPTGSSGNTIYF.

The chain carries TRBV4-2 and TRBJ2-2; no firm D call. The CDR3 sequence is 16 residues long. In germline, CDR1 is LGHNA, CDR2 YNFKEQ. V was trimmed by 1 base and J by 0 bases, leaving 9 bases between them. The CDR3 sequence: CASSQVSATNTGELFF. CDR3 sequence (DNA): TGTGCCAGCAGCCAAGTCTCAGCCACGAACACCGGGGAGCTGTTTTTT.

The V call is TRBV21-1, the J call TRBJ2-1; TRBD2, the table's D call, lacks a check against the DNA. TRBV21-1 is a pseudogene. This CDR3 is built from 16 residues. CDR3 DNA: TGTGCCAGCAGCCCCCTGGGACTAGCGGGAGTCCATGAGCAGTTCTTC. Amino acid sequence: CASSPLGLAGVHEQFF.

The chain employs TRBV29-1 and TRBJ2-7, with 7 nucleotides matching TRBD2. Germline values: CDR1 SQVTM, CDR2 ANQGSEA. The CDR3 runs 13 residues. J lost 0 bases, V lost 7 bases, and 6 bases had no gene match. The CDR3 DNA reads as TGCAGCGCCTGGGGGGGGAGCTCCTACGAGCAGTACTTC. It translates to CSAWGGSSYEQYF.